A single T cell receptor (beta chain) is shown here with its context. No antigen is known for it. Base quality data are lacking; no much larger clone is found one base away. RNA was extracted with the RNeasy kit and about 0.5 to 1 ug was reverse transcribed using random hexamers. The immunoSEQ multiplex PCR assay, covering 54 Vbeta and 13 Jbeta segments, was used to amplify TCR beta CDR3 regions. Bias from PCR amplification was corrected by using a synthetic template baseline for primer optimization and for computational correction. The paper's data handling went like this. Reads were assigned to V, D and J genes according to IMGT and analyzed in immunoSEQ Analyzer, with only productive sequences retained. To calculate clonality, Shannon entropy was normalized by log2 of the number of productive unique sequences and then subtracted from one. For each patient and control, public and private clones were evaluated within the 100 most prevalent clones. Susac-specific clones were defined as absent from healthy and MS cohorts, 850 to 1,300 published viral clones and other ImmuneACCESS disease sequences. Using fastp trimming at Q25 and MiXCR clonotype assembly, TCRdb reanalyzed the public sequencing data and kept in-frame beta chains. Each entry is one CDR3 protein sequence, shown with its most common DNA and genes. These V and J calls originate from TCRdb's pipeline instead of the authors' own analysis. This sample has fewer than 200,000 distinct CDR3 sequences in its table, and about 91% of those were observed once. Of the sample, around 0.079% falls within the top ten clones.

This entry is derived from a study of CD8 T cells in Susac syndrome (dated by TCRdb to about 2019). Background on the whole study: Of the Susac syndrome patients who were sequenced, 8 or 9 were in clinical remission while more than five had clinically active disease. At blood withdrawal, Susac syndrome patients were therapy-naive, treated with corticosteroids (with IVIg additionally given to some), or treated with IVIg alone. Whether CD8+ T cell activation and differentiation in Susac syndrome was antigen driven was tested using repertoire sequencing. The full study reports these points: In patients with Susac syndrome, the CD4+ T cell repertoire showed no detectable clonal expansion. The study acknowledged that relatively few individuals were included in the TCR sequencing and HLA analysis.

Taken from cysteine to phenylalanine, the CDR3 has 15 residues. Only the CDR3 portion is preserved as DNA: 45 bases, with reading frame beginning at the first base. In the germline V gene, CDR1 corresponds to SGHDT and CDR2 to YYEEEE. At the junction V is shortened by 4 bases and J by 1 base, with 14 bases in between. High-throughput TCR beta sequencing profiled peripheral blood CD8+ and CD4+ T cells from healthy donors, Susac syndrome patients and multiple sclerosis patients. The Susac syndrome patients fulfilled recently defined diagnostic criteria for definite or probable disease. Bulk CD8+ and CD4+ T cells were purified by magnetic negative isolation, whereas CD8+ TEMRA cells were enriched by FACS. Blood was collected in EDTA tubes and processed within 24 hours, with PBMCs isolated through density gradient centrifugation. PBMCs intended for TCR sequencing were frozen in liquid nitrogen and were later thawed in a 37 degrees C water bath. The sorted or isolated CD4+, CD8+ and CD8+ TEMRA cells had a purity of 90% or higher.

Sequences were obtained from CD4+ T cells from PBMCs. This sequence uses TRBV5-6 and TRBJ1-1; the D gene assignment is ambiguous. This clonotype originated in a human donor with Susac syndrome. The CDR3 reads CASSRPGVTNTEAFF. The DNA sequence follows: TGTGCCAGCAGCCGCCCAGGAGTTACGAACACTGAAGCTTTCTTT.